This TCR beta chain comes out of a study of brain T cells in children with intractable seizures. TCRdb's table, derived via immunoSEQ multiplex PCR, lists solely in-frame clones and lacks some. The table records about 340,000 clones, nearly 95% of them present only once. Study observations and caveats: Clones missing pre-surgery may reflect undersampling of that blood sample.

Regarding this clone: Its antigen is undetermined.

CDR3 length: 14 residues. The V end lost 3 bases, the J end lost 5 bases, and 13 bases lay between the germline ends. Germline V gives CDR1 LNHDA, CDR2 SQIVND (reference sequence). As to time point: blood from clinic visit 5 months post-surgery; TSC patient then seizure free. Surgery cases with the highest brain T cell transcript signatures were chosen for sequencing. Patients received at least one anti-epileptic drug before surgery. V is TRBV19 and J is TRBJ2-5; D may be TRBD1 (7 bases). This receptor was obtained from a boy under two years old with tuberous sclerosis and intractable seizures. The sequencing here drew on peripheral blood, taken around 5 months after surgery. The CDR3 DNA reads TGTGCCAGTAGTATTGTGGCAGGGGGGGAGACCCAGTACTTC. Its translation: CASSIVAGGETQYF.